Below, 5 T cell receptor beta chains from the same sample are listed, as sequenced in a study of blood T cell repertoires in COVID-19. Generated by immunoSEQ multiplex PCR, the TCRdb table keeps only in-frame clones and is missing some. The data show about 290,000 clones, with about nine tenths seen just once and 1.7% held by the top ten. The sequenced sample consisted of PBMCs or T cells enriched from blood (not recorded which). Receptor source: a woman aged 40-49 years who had recovered from COVID-19.

The V and J genes are TRBV3-1 (or the pseudogene TRBV3-2) and TRBJ1-1; 10 bases match TRBD1. V was pared by 4 bases and J by 7 bases, with 6 bases of the junction left unmatched. Per germline, CDR1 LGHDT and CDR2 YNNKEL (reference sequence). The CDR3 extends over 14 amino acids. CDR3 amino acids: CASSPRDRGGEAFF. The CDR3 DNA sequence: TGTGCCAGCAGCCCACGGGACAGGGGTGGTGAAGCTTTCTTT.

The J gene is TRBJ2-7, the V gene TRBV4-1; possible D gene TRBD2, 6 bases. This CDR3 region has 15 residues. Trimming removed 3 bases at V and 5 bases at J, with 17 bases between. Germline loops: CDR1 MGHRA, CDR2 YSYEKL. The CDR3 DNA follows: TGCGCCAGCAGCCATAGGCGGGTTGGGGGGAACGAGCAGTACTTC. This sequence encodes CASSHRRVGGNEQYF.

J is TRBJ2-5 and V is TRBV5-1; the D is unclear. The CDR3 totals 14 residues. V lost 0 bases to trimming and J lost 10 bases, with 16 bases between them. Germline loops: CDR1 SGHRS, CDR2 YFSETQ. CDR3 nucleotides: TGCGCCAGCAGCTTGGGACTCACCGCCCAAATCCAGTACTTC. Its translation: CASSLGLTAQIQYF.

The chain recombines TRBV6-2 or TRBV6-3 with TRBJ2-5, with 7 nucleotides matching TRBD2. CDR1 is MNHEY, CDR2 SVGEGT, per germline. The length of the CDR3 is 15 residues. Trimming cost V 6 bases and J 4 bases; bases outside gene matches: 11. CDR3 sequence reads: CASSLPPGGGETQYF. In DNA form, the CDR3 reads TGTGCCAGCAGCCTCCCGCCGGGGGGTGGAGAGACCCAGTACTTC.

The chain carries TRBV9 and TRBJ2-3; 11 nucleotides align to TRBD1. The CDR3 is 17 amino acids. Germline CDR1 and CDR2: SGDLS and YYNGEE. Trimming cost V 0 bases and J 3 bases; bases outside gene matches: 6. CDR3 sequence: CASSVATGQGGTDTQYF. The CDR3 region has the DNA TGTGCCAGCAGCGTAGCTACGGGACAGGGGGGGACAGATACGCAGTATTTT. Complete variable domain (other parts from reference TRBV9 and TRBJ2-3): DSGVTQTPKHLITATGQRVTLRCSPRSGDLSVYWYQQSLDQGLQFLIQYYNGEERAKGNILERFSAQQFPDLHSELNLSSLELGDSALYFCASSVATGQGGTDTQYFGPGTRLTVL.